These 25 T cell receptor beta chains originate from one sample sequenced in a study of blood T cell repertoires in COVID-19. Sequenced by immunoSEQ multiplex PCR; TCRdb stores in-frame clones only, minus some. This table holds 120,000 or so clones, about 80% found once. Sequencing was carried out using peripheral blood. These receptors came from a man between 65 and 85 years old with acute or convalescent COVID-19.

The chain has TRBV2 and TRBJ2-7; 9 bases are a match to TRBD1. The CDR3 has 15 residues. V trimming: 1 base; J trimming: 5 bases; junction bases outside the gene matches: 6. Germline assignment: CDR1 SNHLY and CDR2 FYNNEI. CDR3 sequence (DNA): TGTGCCAGCAGTGAAGGAGGGACAGGGTTCGACGAGCAGTACTTC. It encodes CASSEGGTGFDEQYF.

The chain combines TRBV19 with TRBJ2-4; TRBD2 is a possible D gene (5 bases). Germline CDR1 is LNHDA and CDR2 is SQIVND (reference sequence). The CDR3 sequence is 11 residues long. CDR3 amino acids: CAPGAKNIQYF. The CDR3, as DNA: TGTGCTCCGGGGGCCAAAAACATTCAGTACTTC.

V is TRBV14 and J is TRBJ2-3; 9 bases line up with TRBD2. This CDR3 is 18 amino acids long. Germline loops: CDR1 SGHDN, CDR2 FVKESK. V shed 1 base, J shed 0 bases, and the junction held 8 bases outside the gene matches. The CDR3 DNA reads TGTGCCAGCAGCCAAGTCCCACCTACTAGCGGGAGCACAGATACGCAGTATTTT. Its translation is CASSQVPPTSGSTDTQYF.

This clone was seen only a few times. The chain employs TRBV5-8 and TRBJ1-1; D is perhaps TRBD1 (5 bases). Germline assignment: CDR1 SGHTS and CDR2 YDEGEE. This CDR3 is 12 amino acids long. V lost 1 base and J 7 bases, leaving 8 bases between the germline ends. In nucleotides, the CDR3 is TGTGCCAGCAGCTTGTATGACAGTGAAGCTTTCTTT. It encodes CASSLYDSEAFF.

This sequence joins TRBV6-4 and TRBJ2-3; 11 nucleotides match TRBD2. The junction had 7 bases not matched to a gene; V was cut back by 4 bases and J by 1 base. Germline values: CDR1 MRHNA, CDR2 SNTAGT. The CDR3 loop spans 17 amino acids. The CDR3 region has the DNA TGTGCCAGCAGTGCAAGACTAGCGGGGCCAGGCACAGATACGCAGTATTTT. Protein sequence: CASSARLAGPGTDTQYF.

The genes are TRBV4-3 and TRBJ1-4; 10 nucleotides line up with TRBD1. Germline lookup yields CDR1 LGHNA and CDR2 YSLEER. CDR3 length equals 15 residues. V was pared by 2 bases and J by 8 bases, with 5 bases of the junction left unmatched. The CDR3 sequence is CASSQMTGGDEKLFF. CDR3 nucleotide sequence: TGCGCCAGCAGCCAAATGACAGGGGGCGACGAAAAACTGTTTTTT.

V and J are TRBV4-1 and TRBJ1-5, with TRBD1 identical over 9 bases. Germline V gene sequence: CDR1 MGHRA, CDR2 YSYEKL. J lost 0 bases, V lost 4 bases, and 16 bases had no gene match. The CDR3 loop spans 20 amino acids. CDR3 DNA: TGCGCCAGCAGCCCGAATTCCGGGACAGGGATTTCACTTAGCAATCAGCCCCAGCATTTT. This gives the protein CASSPNSGTGISLSNQPQHF.

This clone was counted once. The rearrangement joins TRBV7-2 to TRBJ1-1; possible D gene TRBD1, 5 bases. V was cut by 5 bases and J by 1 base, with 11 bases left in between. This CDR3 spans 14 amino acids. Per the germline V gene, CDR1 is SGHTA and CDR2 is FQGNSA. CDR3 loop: CASSPQGGNTEAFF. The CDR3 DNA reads TGTGCCAGCAGCCCTCAGGGTGGGAACACTGAAGCTTTCTTT.

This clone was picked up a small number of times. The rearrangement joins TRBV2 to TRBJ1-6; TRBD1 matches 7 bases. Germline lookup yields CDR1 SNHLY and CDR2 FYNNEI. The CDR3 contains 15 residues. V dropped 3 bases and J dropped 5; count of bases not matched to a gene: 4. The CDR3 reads CASSDRGTDNSPLHF. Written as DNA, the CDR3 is TGTGCCAGCAGTGATCGAGGGACAGATAATTCACCCCTCCACTTT.

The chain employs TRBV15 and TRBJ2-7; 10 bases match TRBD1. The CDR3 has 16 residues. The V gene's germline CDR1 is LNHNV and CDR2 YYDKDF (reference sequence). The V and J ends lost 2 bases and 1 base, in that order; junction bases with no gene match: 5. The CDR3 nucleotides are TGTGCCACCAGCAGACAGGACAGGGGGAAATCCTACGAGCAGTACTTC. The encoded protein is CATSRQDRGKSYEQYF.

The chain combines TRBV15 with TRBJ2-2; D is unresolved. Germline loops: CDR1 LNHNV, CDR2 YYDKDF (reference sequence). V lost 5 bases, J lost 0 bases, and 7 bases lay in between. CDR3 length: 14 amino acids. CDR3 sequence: CATSQLANTGELFF. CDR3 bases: TGTGCCACCAGCCAGCTAGCGAACACCGGGGAGCTGTTTTTT. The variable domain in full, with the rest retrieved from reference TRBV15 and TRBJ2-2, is DAMVIQNPRYQVTQFGKPVTLSCSQTLNHNVMYWYQQKSSQAPKLLFHYYDKDFNNEADTPDNFQSRRPNTSFCFLDIRSPGLGDTAMYLCATSQLANTGELFFGEGSRLTVL.

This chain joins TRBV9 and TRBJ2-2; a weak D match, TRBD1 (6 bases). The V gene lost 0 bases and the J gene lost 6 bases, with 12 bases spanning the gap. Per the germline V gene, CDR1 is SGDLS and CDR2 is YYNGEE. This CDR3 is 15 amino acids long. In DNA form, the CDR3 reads TGTGCCAGCAGCGTAGATGGACGGACAGCCGGGGAGCTGTTTTTT. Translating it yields CASSVDGRTAGELFF.

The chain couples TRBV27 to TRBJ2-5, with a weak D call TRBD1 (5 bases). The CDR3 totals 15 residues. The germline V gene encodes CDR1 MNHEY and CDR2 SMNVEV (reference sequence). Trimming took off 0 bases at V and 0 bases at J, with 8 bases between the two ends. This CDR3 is CASSLSGAYQETQYF. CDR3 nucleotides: TGTGCCAGCAGTTTATCAGGGGCGTACCAAGAGACCCAGTACTTC.

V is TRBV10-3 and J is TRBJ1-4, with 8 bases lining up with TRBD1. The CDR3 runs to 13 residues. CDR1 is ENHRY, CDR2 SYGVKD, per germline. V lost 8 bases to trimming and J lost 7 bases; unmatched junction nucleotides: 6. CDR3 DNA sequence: TGTGCCATCTCCGGGACAGGCGGTGAAAAACTGTTTTTT. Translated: CAISGTGGEKLFF.

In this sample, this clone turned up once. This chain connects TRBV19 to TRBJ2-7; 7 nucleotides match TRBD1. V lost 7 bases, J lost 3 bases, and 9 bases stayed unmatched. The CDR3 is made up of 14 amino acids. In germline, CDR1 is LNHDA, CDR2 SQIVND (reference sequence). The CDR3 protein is CASKSAGGNYEQYF. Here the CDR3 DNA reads TGTGCCAGTAAATCGGCAGGGGGTAACTACGAGCAGTACTTC.

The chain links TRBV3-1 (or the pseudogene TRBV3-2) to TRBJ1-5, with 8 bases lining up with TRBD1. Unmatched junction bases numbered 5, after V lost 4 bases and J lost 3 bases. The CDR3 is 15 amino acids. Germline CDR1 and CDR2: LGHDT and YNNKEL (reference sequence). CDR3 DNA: TGTGCCAGCAGCCCGCAGGGGGCGAACAATCAGCCCCAGCATTTT. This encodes CASSPQGANNQPQHF.

The CDR3 sequence is CASSLYGGGRNSYNEQFF. CDR3 coding DNA: TGTGCCAGCAGCTTATATGGTGGGGGCCGCAACTCCTACAATGAGCAGTTCTTC. The chain carries TRBV7-3 and TRBJ2-1, with a tentative D call TRBD1 (6 bases). Trimming removed 2 bases at V and 0 bases at J, with 17 bases between. There are 18 residues in the CDR3. Germline CDR1 and CDR2: SGHTA and FQGTGA.

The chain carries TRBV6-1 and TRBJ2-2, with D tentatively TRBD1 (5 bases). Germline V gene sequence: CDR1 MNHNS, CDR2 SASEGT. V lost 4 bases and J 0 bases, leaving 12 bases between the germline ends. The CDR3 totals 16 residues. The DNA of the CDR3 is TGTGCCAGCAGTGGAGTAATGGGGCCGAACACCGGGGAGCTGTTTTTT. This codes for CASSGVMGPNTGELFF.

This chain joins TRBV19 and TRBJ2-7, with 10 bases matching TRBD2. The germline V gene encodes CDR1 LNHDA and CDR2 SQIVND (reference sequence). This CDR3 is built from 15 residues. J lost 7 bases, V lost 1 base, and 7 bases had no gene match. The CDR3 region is CASSIGTSGRGEQYF. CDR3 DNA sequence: TGTGCCAGTAGTATAGGGACTAGCGGACGGGGTGAGCAGTACTTC.

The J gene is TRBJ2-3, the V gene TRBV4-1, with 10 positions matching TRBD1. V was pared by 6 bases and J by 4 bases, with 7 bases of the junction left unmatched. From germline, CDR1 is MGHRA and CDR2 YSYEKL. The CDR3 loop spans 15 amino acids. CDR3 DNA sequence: TGCGCCAGCAGATTGACAGGGGGCGCCTCAGATACGCAGTATTTT. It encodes CASRLTGGASDTQYF.

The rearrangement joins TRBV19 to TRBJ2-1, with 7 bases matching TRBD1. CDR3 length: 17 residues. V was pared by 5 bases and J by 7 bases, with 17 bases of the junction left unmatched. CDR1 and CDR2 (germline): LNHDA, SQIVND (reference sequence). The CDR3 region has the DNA TGTGCCAGTAGTCTCAGGCCAGGGGGTCCTCGATCGAATGAGCAGTTCTTC. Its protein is CASSLRPGGPRSNEQFF. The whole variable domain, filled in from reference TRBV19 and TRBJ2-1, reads DGGITQSPKYLFRKEGQNVTLSCEQNLNHDAMYWYRQDPGQGLRLIYYSQIVNDFQKGDIAEGYSVSREKKESFPLTVTSAQKNPTAFYLCASSLRPGGPRSNEQFFGPGTRLTVL.

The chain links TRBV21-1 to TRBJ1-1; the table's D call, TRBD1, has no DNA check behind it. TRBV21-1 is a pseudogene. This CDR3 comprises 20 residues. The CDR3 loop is CASSKSGQGEGIDMNTEAFF. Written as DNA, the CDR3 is TGTGCCAGCAGCAAATCCGGACAGGGGGAAGGAATCGACATGAACACTGAAGCTTTCTTT.

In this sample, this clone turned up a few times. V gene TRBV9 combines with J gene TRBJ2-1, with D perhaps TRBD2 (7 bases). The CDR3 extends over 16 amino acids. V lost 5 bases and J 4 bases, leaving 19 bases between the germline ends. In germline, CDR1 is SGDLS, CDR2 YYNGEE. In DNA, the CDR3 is TGTGCCAGCAGTAACTTGGGGGGGCTATCTTACAATGAGCAGTTCTTC. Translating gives CASSNLGGLSYNEQFF.

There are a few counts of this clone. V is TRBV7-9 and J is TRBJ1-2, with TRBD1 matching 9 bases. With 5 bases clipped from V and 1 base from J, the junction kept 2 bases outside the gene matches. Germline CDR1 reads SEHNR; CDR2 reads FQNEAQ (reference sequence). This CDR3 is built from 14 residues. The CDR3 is CASSRQGGNYGYTF. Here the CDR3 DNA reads TGTGCCAGCAGCCGACAGGGGGGTAACTATGGCTACACCTTC.

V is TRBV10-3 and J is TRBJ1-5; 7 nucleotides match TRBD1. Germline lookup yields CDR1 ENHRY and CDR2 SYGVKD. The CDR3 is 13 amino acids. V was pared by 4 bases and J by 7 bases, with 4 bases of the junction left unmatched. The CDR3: CAISATGKQPQHF. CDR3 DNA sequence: TGTGCCATCAGTGCGACAGGGAAACAGCCCCAGCATTTT.